Following are 26 T cell receptor beta chains from one sample sequenced in a study of regulatory T cells in long-lasting Graves disease. Described time point: newly diagnosed GD, antithyroid drugs for less than 3 months. Researchers made the TCR library from RNA that was extracted from PBMCs. CDR3-region Arm-PCR and iRepertoire HTBI primers produced the TCR beta libraries. TCRdb passed the multiplex PCR reads through MiXCR, listing each CDR3 protein once. The sample lists around 400,000 distinct CDR3 sequences, approximately 16% occurring once. These data were likewise used in another study, on T cells in Graves' hyperthyroidism and ophthalmopathy.

The source material was peripheral blood mononuclear cells (PBMCs), sampled at new diagnosis, from a patient treated with antithyroid drugs. The source of these receptors is a woman aged 40-49 years with Graves disease.

This clonotype was recorded at least ten times. The CDR3 protein is CASSQPWGTSGSRETQYF. In DNA, the CDR3 is TGTGCCAGCAGCCAACCCTGGGGCACTAGCGGGAGCAGAGAGACCCAGTACTTC. This chain links TRBV14 with TRBJ2-5; TRBD2 agrees at 11 bases. The CDR3 runs to 18 residues. From germline, CDR1 is SGHDN and CDR2 FVKESK. After removal of 2 bases from V and 4 bases from J, the junction contained 12 bases not matched to a gene.

A few counts support this clonotype. The J gene is TRBJ2-1, the V gene TRBV9; D unresolved. CDR1 is SGDLS and CDR2 is YYNGEE in the germline V gene. Deletions cut 0 bases from V and 5 bases from J, with 6 bases between. This CDR3 has 13 amino acids. CDR3 DNA: TGTGCCAGCAGCGTAGTTAGCCACAATGAGCAGTTCTTC. Translated, it gives CASSVVSHNEQFF.

This clonotype has a count of ten or more. V and J are TRBV5-4 and TRBJ2-3; tentatively, D is TRBD2 (5 bases). Per germline, CDR1 SGHNT and CDR2 YYREEE (reference sequence). Trimming took 3 bases from V and 1 from J, leaving 12 bases between them. This CDR3 comprises 15 residues. The CDR3 nucleotides read TGTGCCAGCAGCTCGAGCGGTCTCGGCACAGATACGCAGTATTTT. It yields the protein CASSSSGLGTDTQYF. The full variable domain, completed using reference TRBV5-4 and TRBJ2-3, is ETGVTQSPTHLIKTRGQQVTLRCSSQSGHNTVSWYQQALGQGPQFIFQYYREEENGRGNFPPRFSGLQFPNYSSELNVNALELDDSALYLCASSSSGLGTDTQYFGPGTRLTVL.

This clonotype was seen a handful of times. The rearrangement uses TRBV7-9 and TRBJ2-7; maybe TRBD1 (5 bases). This CDR3 has 15 amino acids. Trimming stripped 5 bases from V and 1 base from J, with 15 bases between. Germline V gives CDR1 SEHNR, CDR2 FQNEAQ (reference sequence). CDR3 in amino acids: CASSPPGIHSYEQYF. CDR3 nucleotides: TGTGCCAGCAGCCCCCCAGGGATCCATTCCTACGAGCAGTACTTC.

This clonotype was recorded at least ten times. The V call is TRBV5-1, the J call TRBJ2-1; the match to TRBD1 covers 10 bases. V dropped 0 bases and J dropped 3; count of bases not matched to a gene: 9. The CDR3 covers 18 residues. Germline values: CDR1 SGHRS, CDR2 YFSETQ. CDR3 DNA sequence: TGCGCCAGCAGCTTGGCCCGGGGCGGGGACAGGGGCTACAATGAGCAGTTCTTC. Its protein product is CASSLARGGDRGYNEQFF.

This clonotype was detected many times. The gene calls are TRBV11-2 and TRBJ2-7, with 14 bases matching TRBD2. V gave up 5 bases and J gave up 1 base; unmatched junction bases: 7. This CDR3 contains 17 residues. Germline-derived CDR1 and CDR2 are SGHAT and FQNNGV. CDR3 loop: CASSRGLAGVKSYEQYF. CDR3 nucleotides: TGTGCCAGCAGCCGGGGACTAGCGGGAGTGAAATCCTACGAGCAGTACTTC.

This clonotype was recorded many times. The V gene is TRBV12-3 or TRBV12-4, the J gene TRBJ1-5, with unresolved D. With 6 bases removed from V and 4 bases from J, the gap between germline ends came to 7 bases. This CDR3 is 12 amino acids long. The CDR3 bases are TGTGCCAGCAGCAAACTAAATCAGCCCCAGCATTTT. Its protein product is CASSKLNQPQHF.

There are a few counts of this clonotype. The rearrangement links TRBV7-3 to TRBJ2-1, with 7 bases aligning to TRBD1. The CDR3 spans 13 residues. With V trimmed by 2 bases and J by 7 bases, 2 bases remained unmatched. The germline V gene has CDR1 SGHTA and CDR2 FQGTGA. The CDR3, as DNA: TGTGCCAGCAGCTTAGACAGGGCGAATGAGCAGTTCTTC. It codes for CASSLDRANEQFF.

This clonotype has a count of ten or more. The CDR3: CASSPLLASLRWTDTQYF. The CDR3 DNA is TGTGCCAGCAGCCCCCTCCTGGCTTCCCTAAGGTGGACAGATACGCAGTATTTT. The V gene is TRBV7-9, the J gene TRBJ2-3; no clear D. V dropped 5 bases and J dropped 3 bases, with 24 bases sitting between them. Germline CDR1 is SEHNR and CDR2 is FQNEAQ (reference sequence). The CDR3 is 18 amino acids.

This clonotype was found many times. The chain couples TRBV28 to TRBJ2-7; TRBD2 aligns across 11 bases. Per the germline V gene, CDR1 is MDHEN and CDR2 is SYDVKM. Trimming cost V 6 bases and J 5 bases; bases outside gene matches: 6. This CDR3 contains 14 residues. The CDR3 DNA sequence: TGTGCCAGCAGCCGGACTAGCGGGTCAGACGAGCAGTACTTC. Its protein product is CASSRTSGSDEQYF.

This clonotype appeared a few times. This chain joins TRBV25-1 and TRBJ1-2, with a weak D call TRBD1 (5 bases). Deletions cut 5 bases from V and 2 bases from J, with 15 bases between. Germline V gives CDR1 MGHDK, CDR2 SYGVNS. CDR3 length: 15 amino acids. Here the CDR3 DNA reads TGTGCCAGCAGTCCGCCGGAGGGGTTGAACTATGGCTACACCTTC. This encodes CASSPPEGLNYGYTF.

The sample holds many counts of this clonotype. V is TRBV29-1 and J is TRBJ2-3; 9 bases fit TRBD2. V was clipped by 6 bases and J by 2 bases; unmatched bases: 9. The CDR3 runs to 15 residues. CDR1 and CDR2 from the germline V gene are SQVTM and ANQGSEA. The CDR3 here is CSVRLAGTFTDTQYF. The CDR3 DNA sequence: TGCAGCGTGCGTCTAGCGGGAACCTTCACAGATACGCAGTATTTT.

Ten or more counts support this clonotype. The chain employs TRBV28 and TRBJ2-1; D is unclear. Germline loops: CDR1 MDHEN, CDR2 SYDVKM. CDR3 length: 17 residues. V shed 4 bases and J shed 0 bases, with 16 bases lying between them. The CDR3 nucleotides read TGTGCCAGCAGTTACCCCCCATCACAGAGCTCCTACAATGAGCAGTTCTTC. Its protein product is CASSYPPSQSSYNEQFF.

Only a few counts were recorded for this clonotype. V usage is TRBV20-1 and J usage is TRBJ2-3; 7 nucleotides align to TRBD2. Germline-derived CDR1 and CDR2 are DFQATT and SNEGSKA (reference sequence). This CDR3 region has 12 residues. With V trimmed by 5 bases and J by 4 bases, 3 bases remained unmatched. CDR3: CSARRGSDTQYF. For the CDR3, the DNA is TGCAGTGCTCGGCGGGGGTCAGATACGCAGTATTTT.

This clonotype was recorded many times. The V gene is TRBV27, the J gene TRBJ1-1, with D unclear. This CDR3 region has 13 residues. V lost 7 bases and J lost 0, with 9 bases in between. Germline V gene data show CDR1 as MNHEY and CDR2 as SMNVEV (reference sequence). In DNA form, the CDR3 reads TGTGCCAGCAAGGGAGGCATGAACACTGAAGCTTTCTTT. Translating gives CASKGGMNTEAFF.

This clonotype was recorded many times. Germline is not matched at one junction end, which may reflect a read error. The chain employs TRBV5-1 and TRBJ2-2; maybe TRBD1 (6 bases). This CDR3 is 16 amino acids long. The germline CDR1 and CDR2 sequences are SGHRS and YFSETQ. The CDR3 reads CASRPLLATGTGELFF. The CDR3 DNA reads as TGTGCCAGCAGACCTCTCCTAGCCACAGGGACCGGGGAGCTGTTTTTT. Using reference TRBV5-1 and TRBJ2-2 for the parts outside the CDR3, the full variable domain is KAGVTQTPRYLIKTRGQQVTLSCSPISGHRSVSWYQQTPGQGLQFLFEYFSETQRNKGNFPGRFSGRQFSNSRSEMNVSTLELGDSALYLCASRPLLATGTGELFFGEGSRLTVL.

The table lists this clonotype with many counts. The chain joins TRBV28 to TRBJ2-7; D is possibly TRBD2 (6 bases). In germline, CDR1 is MDHEN, CDR2 SYDVKM. The CDR3 runs 13 residues. V was cut by 10 bases and J by 0 bases, with 13 bases left in between. CDR3 sequence: CATISGSSYEQYF. The CDR3 nucleotides are TGTGCCACCATTAGCGGTAGCTCCTACGAGCAGTACTTC.

This clonotype was recorded a few times. J is TRBJ2-3 and V is TRBV19; TRBD1 might be the D (6 bases). The CDR3 runs 16 residues. Trimming left V 3 bases short and J 1 base short, with 14 bases between. The V gene's germline CDR1 is LNHDA and CDR2 SQIVND (reference sequence). CDR3 residues: CASSIIARGGTDTQYF. Written as DNA, the CDR3 is TGTGCCAGTAGTATTATTGCCAGGGGAGGCACAGATACGCAGTATTTT.

This clonotype is a singleton in its sample. A much larger clone differs from this one at a single base, so this may be a read error. The chain has TRBV30 and TRBJ1-5, with 8 bases matching TRBD1. Trimming at V came to 0 bases and at J to 6 bases, leaving 4 bases not matched to a gene. Germline V gene lookup returns CDR1 GTSNPN and CDR2 SVGIG (reference sequence). CDR3 length equals 14 residues. The CDR3 reads CAWSVTGVSQPQHF. The DNA of the CDR3 is TGTGCCTGGAGTGTGACAGGGGTAAGTCAGCCCCAGCATTTT.

There are a few counts of this clonotype. At one of its ends the junction is not consistent with the germline gene, which may arise from a read error. V and J are TRBV7-7 and TRBJ2-1; 11 bases are shared with TRBD1. CDR1 is SSHAT, CDR2 FNYEAQ, per germline (reference sequence). The CDR3 spans 15 residues. CDR3 sequence reads: CASSLGTGQGEKEFF. For the CDR3, the DNA is TGTGCTAGCAGCTTAGGGACGGGACAGGGGGAGAAGGAGTTCTTC.

In this sample, this clonotype turned up a few times. The rearrangement links TRBV5-1 to TRBJ1-1; unclear D gene. This CDR3 has 12 residues. Trimming shortened V by 7 bases and J by 4 bases, and 11 bases separated the two germline ends. CDR1 is SGHRS and CDR2 is YFSETQ in the germline V gene. CDR3 residues: CASGLEATEAFF. The CDR3 DNA reads TGCGCCAGCGGCCTAGAGGCCACTGAAGCTTTCTTT.

This clonotype has just a few counts. This chain links TRBV3-1 with TRBJ2-7; 8 bases map to TRBD1. The CDR3 extends over 14 amino acids. V dropped 5 bases and J dropped 4; count of bases not matched to a gene: 7. The germline gives CDR1 LGHDT, CDR2 YNNKEL (reference sequence). CDR3 residues: CASSDGQGHYEQYF. CDR3 in DNA: TGTGCCAGCAGCGACGGACAGGGCCATTACGAGCAGTACTTC.

The sample holds many counts of this clonotype. The gene calls are TRBV14 and TRBJ2-6; 7 nucleotides match TRBD2. CDR3 size: 16 residues. Germline CDR1 is SGHDN and CDR2 is FVKESK. The V gene end was trimmed by 4 bases and the J gene end by 4 bases; junction bases not matched to a gene: 7. CDR3 sequence: CASSPLGTTGANVLTF. In nucleotides, the CDR3 is TGTGCCAGCAGCCCCCTCGGGACTACAGGGGCCAACGTCCTGACTTTC.

This clonotype was picked up one time. Possible read error: a much larger clone is one base away. The chain combines TRBV12-3 or TRBV12-4 with TRBJ2-5, with 10 nucleotides matching TRBD2. With the DNA end fitting TRBJ2-1 better, the J assignment may be wrong. The CDR3 extends over 19 amino acids. The CDR3 spells CASSETGTSERAEGNEQFF. CDR3 bases: TGTGCCAGCAGCGAGACCGGGACTAGCGAGAGGGCCGAGGGAAATGAGCAGTTCTTC.

This clonotype came up many times. The chain couples TRBV5-5 to TRBJ2-1; D remains ambiguous. CDR1 is SGHKS and CDR2 is YYEKEE in the germline V gene (reference sequence). The CDR3 totals 12 residues. V was pared by 1 base and J by 7 bases, with 6 bases between. CDR3 bases: TGTGCCAGCAGCTTGTTCGGGAATGAGCAGTTCTTC. It specifies CASSLFGNEQFF.

This clonotype was seen repeatedly, ten times or more. The V and J genes are TRBV12-3 or TRBV12-4 and TRBJ1-3; the D is unclear. The CDR3 is 13 amino acids. Trimming cost V 6 bases and J 8 bases, with 14 bases left between them. CDR3 nucleotide sequence: TGTGCCAGCAGCCAAAATGGAGGTTACACCATATATTTT. This translates into CASSQNGGYTIYF.